The subject of this entry is one T cell receptor beta chain. The CDR3 spans 15 residues. The V and J ends lost 1 base and 5 bases, in that order; junction bases with no gene match: 6. Germline CDR1 is SGHRS and CDR2 is YFSETQ. Treatment defined: roughly 18 received Ad26.COV2.S at low or high dose, single or two shots; several received placebo; per-sample allocation not given. On day 63 after the first injection, vaccine and placebo recipients gave samples. These data originate in a study of Ad26.COV2.S vaccination and SARS-CoV-2 variants. Study background: Intramuscular Ad26.COV2.S doses were given once or twice, 56 days apart.

Measured with immunoSEQ multiplex PCR; TCRdb has only the in-frame clones, and not every one. The repertoire holds hundreds of thousands of clones, with 89% as singletons. Source: peripheral blood, taken in a trial of Ad26.COV2.S vaccine versus placebo. The sequence was obtained from a person between 18 and 60 years old who received the Ad26.COV2.S COVID-19 vaccine or a placebo. The V and J genes are TRBV5-1 and TRBJ2-1; 7 nucleotides match TRBD2. This CDR3 reads CASSLSPRGDNEQFF. As DNA, the CDR3 is TGCGCCAGCAGCTTGTCTCCCCGGGGGGACAATGAGCAGTTCTTC.